This T cell receptor beta chain appears in the sequencing data of a study of T cell responses to AZD1222 COVID-19 vaccine. Only in-frame clones appear in the TCRdb table, and some are missing; sequencing was by immunoSEQ multiplex PCR. The sample contains around 80,000 clones, about 82% of which appear only once. The V gene's germline CDR1 is SGHTA and CDR2 FQGNSA. The V end was cut by 5 bases, the J end by 0 bases, with 14 bases between. The CDR3 is 16 amino acids. This receptor was identified in an adult in good health. This sequence joins TRBV7-2 and TRBJ2-1; weak D call: TRBD2 (6 bases). Sequencing used peripheral blood, obtained on day 0 of AZD1222 vaccination. Written as DNA, the CDR3 is TGTGCCAGCAGCCCGGTAGGGACTCACTCCTACAATGAGCAGTTCTTC. Its protein is CASSPVGTHSYNEQFF. The full variable domain, its missing parts supplied by reference TRBV7-2 and TRBJ2-1, is GAGVSQSPSNKVTEKGKDVELRCDPISGHTALYWYRQSLGQGLEFLIYFQGNSAPDKSGLPSDRFSAERTGGSVSTLTIQRTQQEDSAVYLCASSPVGTHSYNEQFFGPGTRLTVL.